This TCR beta chain was recorded in a study of T cell responses to AZD1222 COVID-19 vaccine. Findings of the study overall: No repertoire was sampled before or during the peak T cell response, only after it. The study found vaccine-associated CD4 TCRs spanning spike, dominant at 160-218 and 743-854. The reported proportion of spike-specific TCRs targeting unmutated variant regions was nearly half. Baseline seropositivity characterized only six or seven AZD1222 recipients.

Concerning this clone itself: Its antigen is undetermined.

V lost 3 bases to trimming and J lost 8 bases, with 19 bases between them. This CDR3 spans 15 amino acids. Germline loops: CDR1 MNHEY, CDR2 SMNVEV (reference sequence). The repertoire was sequenced with immunoSEQ multiplex PCR; TCRdb's copy has only in-frame clones and lacks some. The table shows approximately 220,000 clones, with about 93% occurring only once. The starting material was peripheral blood, obtained on day 0 of MenACWY control vaccination. This TCR was recovered from an adult in good health. This sequence joins TRBV27 and TRBJ1-2, with D possibly TRBD1 on 5 matching bases. The CDR3 loop is CASSLEGPLVGGYTF. CDR3 DNA sequence: TGTGCCAGCAGTTTGGAGGGACCCCTGGTGGGAGGCTACACCTTC.